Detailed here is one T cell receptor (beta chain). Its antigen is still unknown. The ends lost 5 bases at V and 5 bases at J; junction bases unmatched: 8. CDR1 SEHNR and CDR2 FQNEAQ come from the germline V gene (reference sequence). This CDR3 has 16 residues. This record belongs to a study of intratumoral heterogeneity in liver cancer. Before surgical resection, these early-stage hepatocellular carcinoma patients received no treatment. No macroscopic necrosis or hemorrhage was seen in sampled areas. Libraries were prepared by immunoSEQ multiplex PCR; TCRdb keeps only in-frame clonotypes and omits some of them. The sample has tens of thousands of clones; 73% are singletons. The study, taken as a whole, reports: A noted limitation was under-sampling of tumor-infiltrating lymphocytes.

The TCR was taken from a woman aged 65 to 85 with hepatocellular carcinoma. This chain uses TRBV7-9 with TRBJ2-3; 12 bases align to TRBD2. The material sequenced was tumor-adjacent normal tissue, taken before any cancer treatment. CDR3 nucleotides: TGTGCCAGCAGCCCGAGACTAGCGGGAGAGTTAGATACGCAGTATTTT. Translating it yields CASSPRLAGELDTQYF. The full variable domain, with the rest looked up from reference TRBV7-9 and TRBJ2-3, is DTGVSQNPRHKITKRGQNVTFRCDPISEHNRLYWYRQTLGQGPEFLTYFQNEAQLEKSRLLSDRFSAERPKGSFSTLEIQRTEQGDSAMYLCASSPRLAGELDTQYFGPGTRLTVL.